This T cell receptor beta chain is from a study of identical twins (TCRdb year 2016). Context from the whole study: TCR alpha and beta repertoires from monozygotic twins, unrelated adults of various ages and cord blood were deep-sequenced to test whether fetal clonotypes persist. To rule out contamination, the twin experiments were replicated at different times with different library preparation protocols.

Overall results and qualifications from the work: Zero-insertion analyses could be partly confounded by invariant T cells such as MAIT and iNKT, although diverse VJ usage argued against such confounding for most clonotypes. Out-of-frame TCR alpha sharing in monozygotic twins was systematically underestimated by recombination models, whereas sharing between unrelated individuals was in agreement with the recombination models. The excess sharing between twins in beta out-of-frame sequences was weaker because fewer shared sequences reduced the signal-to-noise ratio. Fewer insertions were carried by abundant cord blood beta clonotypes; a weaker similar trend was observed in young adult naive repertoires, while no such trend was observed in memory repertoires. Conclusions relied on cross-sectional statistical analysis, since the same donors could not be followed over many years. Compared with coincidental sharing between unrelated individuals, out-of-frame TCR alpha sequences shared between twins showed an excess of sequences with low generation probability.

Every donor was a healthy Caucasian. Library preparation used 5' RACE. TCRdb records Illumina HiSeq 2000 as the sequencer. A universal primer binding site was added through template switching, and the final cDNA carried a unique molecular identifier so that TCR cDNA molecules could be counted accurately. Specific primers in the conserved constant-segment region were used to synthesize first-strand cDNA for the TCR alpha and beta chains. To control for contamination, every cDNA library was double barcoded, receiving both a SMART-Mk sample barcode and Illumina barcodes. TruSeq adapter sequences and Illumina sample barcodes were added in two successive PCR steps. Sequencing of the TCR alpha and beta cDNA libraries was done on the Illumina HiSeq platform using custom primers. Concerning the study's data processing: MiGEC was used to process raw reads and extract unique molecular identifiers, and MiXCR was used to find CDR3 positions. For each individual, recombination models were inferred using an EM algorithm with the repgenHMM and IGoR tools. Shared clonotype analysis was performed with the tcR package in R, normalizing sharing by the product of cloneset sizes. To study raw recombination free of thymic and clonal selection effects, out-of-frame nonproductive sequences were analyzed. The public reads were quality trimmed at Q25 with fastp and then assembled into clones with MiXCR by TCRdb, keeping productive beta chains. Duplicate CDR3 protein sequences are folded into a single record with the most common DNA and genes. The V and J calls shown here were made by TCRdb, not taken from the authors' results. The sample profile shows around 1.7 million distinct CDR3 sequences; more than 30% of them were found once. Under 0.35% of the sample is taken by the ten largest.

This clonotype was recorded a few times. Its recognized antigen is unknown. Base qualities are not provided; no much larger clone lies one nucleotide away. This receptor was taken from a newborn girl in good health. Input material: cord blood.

The nucleotides are TGTGCCAGCAGTTACTCGAGGGCAATAGCCAAAAACATTCAGTACTTC. Its protein product is CASSYSRAIAKNIQYF. The rearrangement combines TRBV6-5 with TRBJ2-4; the D gene is possibly TRBD2, with 5 bases matching. Taken from cysteine to phenylalanine, the CDR3 has 16 residues. The read is trimmed to its CDR3 DNA, 48 bases read in frame from base 1. Based on the germline V gene, the CDR1 and CDR2 sequences are MNHEY and SVGAGI. Between the V and J ends, shortened by 0 bases and 0 bases respectively, the junction contains 9 bases.